These 8 T cell receptor beta chains were sequenced from one sample in a study of T cell responses to AZD1222 COVID-19 vaccine (dated by TCRdb to the early 2020s). Libraries came from the immunoSEQ multiplex PCR assay. Drawn from immuneACCESS, this table holds only the in-frame rearrangements with V and J called that TCRdb kept. Clones are partly lost; checked studies trace under half to an unresolved V gene and leave the rest unexplained. Counted in this sample were around 120,000 clones; just over 85% of them appeared once. The ten largest clones add up to approximately 15% of the sample. The intended sense of this specimen's time point label: about 28 days (+/-7) after the second vaccine dose. The source was peripheral blood, collected 28 days after the second AZD1222 dose. These TCRs come from an adult who received the AZD1222 COVID-19 vaccine.

The chain has TRBV19 and TRBJ1-6, with D possibly being TRBD1 (5 bases). Looked up from germline, CDR1 is LNHDA and CDR2 is SQIVND (reference sequence). V dropped 8 bases and J dropped 6 bases, with 11 bases sitting between them. The CDR3 loop spans 13 amino acids. Written as DNA, the CDR3 is TGTGCCAGTGGACGGGACGGTAATTCACCCCTCCACTTT. The encoded protein is CASGRDGNSPLHF.

The chain is built from TRBV15 and TRBJ1-1, with 7 positions matching TRBD1. This CDR3 region has 15 residues. Germline V lookup: CDR1 LNHNV, CDR2 YYDKDF (reference sequence). Trimming at V came to 5 bases and at J to 1 base, leaving 7 bases not matched to a gene. The CDR3 reads CATSPDRNRNTEAFF. In DNA form, the CDR3 reads TGTGCCACCAGCCCGGACAGGAATCGGAACACTGAAGCTTTCTTT.

V and J are TRBV30 and TRBJ1-5, with D unresolved. In germline, CDR1 is GTSNPN, CDR2 SVGIG (reference sequence). The V end lost 5 bases, the J end lost 0 bases, and 11 bases lay between the germline ends. The CDR3 consists of 14 residues. CDR3 coding DNA: TGTGCCTGGGGCCGGCCCGCTAGCAATCAGCCCCAGCATTTT. Translating gives CAWGRPASNQPQHF.

The rearrangement links TRBV19 to TRBJ2-6; 9 bases fit TRBD1. After removal of 5 bases from V and 0 bases from J, the junction contained 5 bases not matched to a gene. The CDR3 has 17 residues. Germline-derived CDR1 and CDR2 are LNHDA and SQIVND (reference sequence). The CDR3 loop reads CASSPGQGSSGANVLTF. In nucleotides, the CDR3 is TGTGCCAGTAGTCCGGGACAGGGAAGCTCTGGGGCCAACGTCCTGACTTTC.

The chain is built from TRBV24-1 and TRBJ1-2; 8 bases are shared with TRBD1. The CDR3 has 13 residues. Germline trimming cut 7 bases from V and 4 bases from J; bases unmatched to any gene: 4. The germline V gene has CDR1 KGHDR and CDR2 SFDVKD. The CDR3 region is CATSKTGGYGYTF. For the CDR3, the DNA is TGTGCCACCAGCAAAACAGGGGGCTATGGCTACACCTTC.

The V and J genes are TRBV5-1 and TRBJ1-2; D not certain. Germline CDR1 reads SGHRS; CDR2 reads YFSETQ. This CDR3 contains 12 residues. The V gene lost 0 bases and the J gene lost 8 bases, with 8 bases spanning the gap. The CDR3 coding sequence is TGCGCCAGCAGCTTGGTGGCGGGAGGCTACACCTTC. This gives the protein CASSLVAGGYTF.

This chain uses TRBV4-1 with TRBJ2-4; the D gene is possibly TRBD1 (6 bases). Trimming shortened V by 3 bases and J by 1 base, and 13 bases separated the two germline ends. CDR3 length equals 16 residues. Germline CDR1 is MGHRA and CDR2 is YSYEKL. The CDR3 nucleotides read TGCGCCAGCAGCCACTTACAGGGCCGGGCCAAAAACATTCAGTACTTC. This sequence encodes CASSHLQGRAKNIQYF.

V usage is TRBV24-1 and J usage is TRBJ2-2, with 10 bases lining up with TRBD1. CDR3 length equals 18 residues. V shed 3 bases, J shed 10 bases, and the junction held 16 bases outside the gene matches. The germline V gene encodes CDR1 KGHDR and CDR2 SFDVKD. The chain's CDR3 is CATSDPTGGGRNEEELFF. The CDR3 DNA reads TGTGCCACCAGTGATCCGACAGGGGGCGGACGAAACGAGGAGGAGCTGTTTTTT.